The clone carrying this T cell receptor beta chain showed up many times. Antigen: not known. Germline assignment: CDR1 SGDLS and CDR2 YYNGEE. V was clipped by 4 bases and J by 6 bases, with 13 bases between them. The CDR3 contains 14 residues. The data were obtained in a study of beta chain features in type 1 diabetes. Investigators reverse transcribed all isolated RNA, so they sequenced expressed TCRB transcripts. Only in-frame clones appear in the TCRdb table, and some are missing; sequencing was by immunoSEQ multiplex PCR. The table has 250,000 to 350,000 clones, less than 15% seen once. Study-wide points: High-TCR-expressing cells could be over-represented by cDNA sequencing. Researchers could not determine here whether HLA type influences TCRB rearrangement.

This chain joins TRBV9 and TRBJ2-2; perhaps TRBD1 as D (5 bases). The sequence derives from a man between 25 and 39 years old in good health. Sequenced sample: central memory CD4+ T cells from blood. CDR3 loop: CASSPRIGAGELFF. Written as DNA, the CDR3 is TGTGCCAGCAGCCCCCGTATAGGGGCCGGGGAGCTGTTTTTT.